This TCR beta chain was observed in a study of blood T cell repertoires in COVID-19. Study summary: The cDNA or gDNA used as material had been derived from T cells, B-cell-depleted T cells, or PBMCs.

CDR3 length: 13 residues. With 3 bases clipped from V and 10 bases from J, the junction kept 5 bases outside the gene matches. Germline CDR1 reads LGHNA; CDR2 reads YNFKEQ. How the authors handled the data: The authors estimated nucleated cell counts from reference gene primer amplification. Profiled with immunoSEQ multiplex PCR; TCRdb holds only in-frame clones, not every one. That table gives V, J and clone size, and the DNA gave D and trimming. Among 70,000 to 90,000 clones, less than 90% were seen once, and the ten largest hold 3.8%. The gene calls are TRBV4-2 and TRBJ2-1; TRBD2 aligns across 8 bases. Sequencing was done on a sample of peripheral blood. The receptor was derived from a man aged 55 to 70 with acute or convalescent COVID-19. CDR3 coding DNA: TGTGCCAGCAGCCAGGACACTAGCGGCGAGCAGTTCTTC. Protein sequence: CASSQDTSGEQFF.